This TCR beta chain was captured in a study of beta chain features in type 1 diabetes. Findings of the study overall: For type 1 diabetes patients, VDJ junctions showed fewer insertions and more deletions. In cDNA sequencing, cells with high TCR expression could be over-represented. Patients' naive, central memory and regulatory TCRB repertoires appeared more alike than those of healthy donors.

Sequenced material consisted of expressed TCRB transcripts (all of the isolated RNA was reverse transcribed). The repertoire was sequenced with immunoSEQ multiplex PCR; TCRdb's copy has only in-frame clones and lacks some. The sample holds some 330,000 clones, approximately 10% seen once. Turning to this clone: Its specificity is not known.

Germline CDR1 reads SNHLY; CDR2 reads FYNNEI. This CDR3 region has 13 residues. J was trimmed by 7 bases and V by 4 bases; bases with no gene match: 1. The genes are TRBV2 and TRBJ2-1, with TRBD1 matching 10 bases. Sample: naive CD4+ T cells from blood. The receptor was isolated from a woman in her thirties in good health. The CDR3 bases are TGTGCCAGCAGTGGACAGGGGGCGAATGAGCAGTTCTTC. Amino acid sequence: CASSGQGANEQFF. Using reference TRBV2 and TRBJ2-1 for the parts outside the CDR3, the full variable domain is EPEVTQTPSHQVTQMGQEVILRCVPISNHLYFYWYRQILGQKVEFLVSFYNNEISEKSEIFDDQFSVERPDGSNFTLKIRSTKLEDSAMYFCASSGQGANEQFFGPGTRLTVL.